The text below deals with one T cell receptor (beta chain). This record belongs to a study of blood T cell repertoires in COVID-19. The V gene's germline CDR1 is LNHNV and CDR2 YYDKDF (reference sequence). Trimming took off 5 bases at V and 0 bases at J, with 11 bases between the two ends. The CDR3 length is 15 residues. Original processing methods: Amplifying reference gene primers gave estimates of nucleated cell counts. TCRdb keeps only in-frame clones here, not all; method: immunoSEQ multiplex PCR. V, J and clone size are those of that table, while D and trimming were read from the DNA. The sample holds 300,000 to 400,000 clones; more than 70% are singletons and the top ten take 2.3%. It was during active infection that Seattle patients were enrolled and then longitudinally followed.

This receptor was identified in a woman between 55 and 75 years old with COVID-19, enrolled during active disease. What was sequenced was peripheral blood. The gene calls are TRBV15 and TRBJ2-1; the D is unclear. CDR3 in amino acids: CATSAAPSSYNEQFF. CDR3 bases: TGTGCCACCAGCGCGGCACCGAGCTCCTACAATGAGCAGTTCTTC.